The present T cell receptor beta chain was sequenced within a study of blood T cell repertoires in COVID-19. Germline V gene lookup returns CDR1 MNHEY and CDR2 SVGEGT. V trimming: 6 bases; J trimming: 7 bases; junction bases outside the gene matches: 23. The CDR3 consists of 19 residues. This clone showed up just once. Data came from immunoSEQ multiplex PCR; TCRdb stores just in-frame clones and leaves some out. The repertoire holds about 51,000 clones, 75% to 90% seen once, with 1.3% in the top ten. The TCR originated in a man aged 55 to 70 with acute or convalescent COVID-19. The sequenced sample was peripheral blood. V usage is TRBV6-2 or TRBV6-3 and J usage is TRBJ2-2; 7 bases align to TRBD1. Written as DNA, the CDR3 is TGTGCCAGCAGCCCACTTGGGACAGAGCAAGACATGGGGGTCGGGGAGCTGTTTTTT. It encodes CASSPLGTEQDMGVGELFF.